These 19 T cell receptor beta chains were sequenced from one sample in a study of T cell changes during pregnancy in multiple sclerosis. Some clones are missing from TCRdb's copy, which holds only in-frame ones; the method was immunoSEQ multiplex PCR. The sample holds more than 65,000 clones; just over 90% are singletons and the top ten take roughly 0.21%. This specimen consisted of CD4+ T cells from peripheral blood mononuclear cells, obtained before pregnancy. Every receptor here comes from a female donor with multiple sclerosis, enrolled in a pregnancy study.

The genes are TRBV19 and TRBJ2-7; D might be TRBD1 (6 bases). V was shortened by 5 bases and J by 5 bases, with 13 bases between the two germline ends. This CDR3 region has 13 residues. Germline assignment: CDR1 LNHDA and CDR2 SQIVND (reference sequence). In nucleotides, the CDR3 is TGTGCCAGTAGTGGGGGCGCAGGCCACGAGCAGTACTTC. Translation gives CASSGGAGHEQYF. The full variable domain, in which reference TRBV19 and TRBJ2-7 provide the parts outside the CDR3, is DGGITQSPKYLFRKEGQNVTLSCEQNLNHDAMYWYRQDPGQGLRLIYYSQIVNDFQKGDIAEGYSVSREKKESFPLTVTSAQKNPTAFYLCASSGGAGHEQYFGPGTRLTVT.

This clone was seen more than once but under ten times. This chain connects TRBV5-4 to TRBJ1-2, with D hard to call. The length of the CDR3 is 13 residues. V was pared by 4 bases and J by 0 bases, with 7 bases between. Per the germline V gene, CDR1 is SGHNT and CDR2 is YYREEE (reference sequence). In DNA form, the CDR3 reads TGTGCCAGCAGCCCAAACACTAACTATGGCTACACCTTC. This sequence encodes CASSPNTNYGYTF.

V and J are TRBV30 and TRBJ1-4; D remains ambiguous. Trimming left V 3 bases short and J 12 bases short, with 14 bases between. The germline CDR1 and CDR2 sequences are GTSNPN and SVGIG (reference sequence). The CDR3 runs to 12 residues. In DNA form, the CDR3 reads TGTGCCTGGAGCCAGGCACAGACGGAACTGTTTTTT. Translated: CAWSQAQTELFF.

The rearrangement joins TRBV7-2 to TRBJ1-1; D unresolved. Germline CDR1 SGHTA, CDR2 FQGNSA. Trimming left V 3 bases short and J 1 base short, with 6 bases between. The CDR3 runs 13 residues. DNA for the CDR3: TGTGCCAGCAGCTTCGGGTCGAACACTGAAGCTTTCTTT. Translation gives CASSFGSNTEAFF.

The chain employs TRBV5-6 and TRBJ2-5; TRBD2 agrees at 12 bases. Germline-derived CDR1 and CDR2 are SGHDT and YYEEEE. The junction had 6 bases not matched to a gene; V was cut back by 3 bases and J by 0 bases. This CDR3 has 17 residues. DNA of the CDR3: TGTGCCAGCAGCTGGCGACTAGCGGGAGATAACCAAGAGACCCAGTACTTC. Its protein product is CASSWRLAGDNQETQYF.

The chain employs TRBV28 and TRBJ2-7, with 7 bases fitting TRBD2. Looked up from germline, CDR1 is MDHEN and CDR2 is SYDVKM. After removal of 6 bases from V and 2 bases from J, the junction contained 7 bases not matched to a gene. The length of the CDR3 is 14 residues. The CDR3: CASRPPGTTYEQYF. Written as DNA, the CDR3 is TGTGCCAGCAGACCCCCCGGGACTACCTACGAGCAGTACTTC.

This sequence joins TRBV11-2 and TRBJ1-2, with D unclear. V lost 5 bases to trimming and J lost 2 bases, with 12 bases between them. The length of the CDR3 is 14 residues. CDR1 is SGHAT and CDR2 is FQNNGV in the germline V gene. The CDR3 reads CASSQNLGNYGYTF. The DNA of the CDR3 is TGTGCCAGCAGCCAAAACCTGGGCAACTATGGCTACACCTTC.

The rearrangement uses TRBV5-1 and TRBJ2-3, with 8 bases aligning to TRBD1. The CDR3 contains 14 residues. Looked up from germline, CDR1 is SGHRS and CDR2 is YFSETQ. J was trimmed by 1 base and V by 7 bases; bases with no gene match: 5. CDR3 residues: CASGGQAGTDTQYF. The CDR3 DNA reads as TGCGCCAGCGGGGGACAGGCCGGCACAGATACGCAGTATTTT.

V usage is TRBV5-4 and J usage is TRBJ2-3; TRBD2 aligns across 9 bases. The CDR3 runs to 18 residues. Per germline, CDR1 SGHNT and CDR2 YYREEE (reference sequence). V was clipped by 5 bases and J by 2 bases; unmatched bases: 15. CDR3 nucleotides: TGTGCCAGCAGACCCGGACTAGCGCTTTACCCGAACACAGATACGCAGTATTTT. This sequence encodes CASRPGLALYPNTDTQYF.

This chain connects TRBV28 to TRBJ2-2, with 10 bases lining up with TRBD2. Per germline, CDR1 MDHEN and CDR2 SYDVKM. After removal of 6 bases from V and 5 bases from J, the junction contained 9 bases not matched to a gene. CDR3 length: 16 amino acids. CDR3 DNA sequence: TGTGCCAGCAGGAGAGCGGGAGGGGCAATAACCGGGGAGCTGTTTTTT. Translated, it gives CASRRAGGAITGELFF.

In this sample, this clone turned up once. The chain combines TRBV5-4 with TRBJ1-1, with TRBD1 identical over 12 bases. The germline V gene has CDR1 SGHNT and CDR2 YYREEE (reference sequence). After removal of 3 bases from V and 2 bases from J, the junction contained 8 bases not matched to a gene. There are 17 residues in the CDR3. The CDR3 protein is CASSSGGGQGANTEAFF. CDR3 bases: TGTGCCAGCAGCTCCGGGGGGGGACAGGGGGCCAACACTGAAGCTTTCTTT.

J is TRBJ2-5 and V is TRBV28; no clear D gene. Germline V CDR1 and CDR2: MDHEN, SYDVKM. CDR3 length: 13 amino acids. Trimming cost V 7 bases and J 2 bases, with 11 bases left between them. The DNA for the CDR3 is TGTGCCAGCATGACAAGGTTGCAAGAGACCCAGTACTTC. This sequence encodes CASMTRLQETQYF.

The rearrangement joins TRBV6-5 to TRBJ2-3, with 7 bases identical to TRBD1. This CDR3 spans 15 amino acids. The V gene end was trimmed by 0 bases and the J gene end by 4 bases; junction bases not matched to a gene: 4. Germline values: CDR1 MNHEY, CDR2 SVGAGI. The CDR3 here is CASSYSTGQPDTQYF. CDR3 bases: TGTGCCAGCAGTTACTCGACAGGGCAGCCAGATACGCAGTATTTT.

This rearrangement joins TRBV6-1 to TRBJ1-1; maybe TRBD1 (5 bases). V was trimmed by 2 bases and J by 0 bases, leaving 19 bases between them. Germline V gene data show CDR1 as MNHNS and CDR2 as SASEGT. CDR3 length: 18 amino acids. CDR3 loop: CASSERSWGLNLNTEAFF. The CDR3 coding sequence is TGTGCCAGCAGTGAAAGATCGTGGGGCCTGAACTTGAACACTGAAGCTTTCTTT.

CDR3 region: CATRRQDATNEKLFF. The CDR3 DNA is TGTGCCACCCGCAGACAGGATGCAACTAATGAAAAACTGTTTTTT. J is TRBJ1-4 and V is TRBV2; D possibly corresponds to TRBD1 (6 bases). Germline CDR1 reads SNHLY; CDR2 reads FYNNEI. The CDR3 totals 15 residues. V dropped 10 bases and J dropped 0 bases, with 15 bases sitting between them.

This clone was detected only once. CDR3 region: CASSLLLDYNEQFF. The CDR3 coding sequence is TGCGCCAGCAGCTTGTTGCTAGACTACAATGAGCAGTTCTTC. This chain links TRBV5-1 with TRBJ2-1, with D unclear. Trimming took off 1 base at V and 3 bases at J, with 8 bases between the two ends. Germline lookup yields CDR1 SGHRS and CDR2 YFSETQ. CDR3 size: 14 residues. Supplemented by reference TRBV5-1 and TRBJ2-1, the full variable domain reads KAGVTQTPRYLIKTRGQQVTLSCSPISGHRSVSWYQQTPGQGLQFLFEYFSETQRNKGNFPGRFSGRQFSNSRSEMNVSTLELGDSALYLCASSLLLDYNEQFFGPGTRLTVL.

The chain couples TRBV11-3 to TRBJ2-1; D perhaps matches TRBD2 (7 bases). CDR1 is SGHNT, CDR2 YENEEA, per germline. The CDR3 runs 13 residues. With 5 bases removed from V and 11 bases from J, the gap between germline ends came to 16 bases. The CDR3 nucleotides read TGTGCCAGCAGCATGGGGGGGGGCACCAAGCAGTTCTTC. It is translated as CASSMGGGTKQFF.

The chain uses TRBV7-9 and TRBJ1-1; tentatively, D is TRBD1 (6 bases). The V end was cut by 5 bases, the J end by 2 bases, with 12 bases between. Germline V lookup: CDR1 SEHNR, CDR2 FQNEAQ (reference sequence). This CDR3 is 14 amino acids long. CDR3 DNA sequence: TGTGCCAGCAGCCTACAGGGCTCCAACACTGAAGCTTTCTTT. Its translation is CASSLQGSNTEAFF.

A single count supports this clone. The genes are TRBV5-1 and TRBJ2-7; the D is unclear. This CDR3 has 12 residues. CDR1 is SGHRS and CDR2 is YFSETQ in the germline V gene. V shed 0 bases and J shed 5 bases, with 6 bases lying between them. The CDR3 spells CASSLDSHEQYF. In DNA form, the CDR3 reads TGCGCCAGCAGCTTGGACAGCCACGAGCAGTACTTC.